Presented here are 28 T cell receptor beta chains from one specimen sequenced in a study of tumor-infiltrating lymphocytes in primary liver carcinoma. The study co-extracted DNA and RNA from about 21-30 mg of unsorted bulk tissue. With a constant-region primer, TCR beta cDNA was made from around 520 ng of total RNA. Three rounds of nested multiplex PCR with slightly modified ARM-PCR produced TCR beta libraries. TRBV1-TRBV30 forward primers and a C-beta reverse primer were used in the first two PCR rounds, which each ran for around 11 cycles. TCRdb recomputed calls from the multiplex PCR reads with MiXCR, one row per CDR3 protein. The data show about 96,000 distinct CDR3 sequences, just under 70% seen once. Sequencing was performed on tumor-adjacent normal liver tissue. The receptors originated from a middle-aged man with primary liver carcinoma and hepatitis B virus infection.

Comment on this clonotype: A read error may be the cause here, since a much bigger clone is one base away. The chain has TRBV10-1 and TRBJ2-1, with 7 nucleotides matching TRBD2. Germline CDR1 and CDR2: WNHNN and SYGVQD (reference sequence). V was clipped by 5 bases and J by 7 bases; unmatched bases: 17. CDR3 size: 17 residues. This chain's CDR3 is CASSKTSRMSRRNEQFF. The CDR3 bases are TGCGCCAGCAGTAAGACTAGCAGGATGAGTAGGAGAAATGAGCAGTTCTTC.

This rearrangement joins TRBV6-5 to TRBJ2-4, with 9 bases fitting TRBD1. Germline CDR1 reads MNHEY; CDR2 reads SVGAGI. J gave up 8 bases and V 0 bases, and 8 bases lay outside the gene matches. The CDR3 loop spans 16 amino acids. The CDR3 DNA follows: TGTGCCAGCAGTTACTCCGTAACAGGGGACAGGGACATTCAGTACTTC. Its protein product is CASSYSVTGDRDIQYF.

This clonotype appeared a few times. This chain joins TRBV7-8 and TRBJ1-5, with D maybe TRBD1 (5 bases). Germline CDR1 and CDR2: SGHVS and FQNEAQ. The CDR3 runs 15 residues. With 4 bases removed from V and 0 bases from J, the gap between germline ends came to 10 bases. The CDR3 is CASSSGLNSNQPQHF. CDR3 in DNA: TGTGCCAGCAGCTCGGGACTGAATAGCAATCAGCCCCAGCATTTT.

V and J are TRBV29-1 and TRBJ2-3; 7 positions agree with TRBD2. V trimming: 7 bases; J trimming: 3 bases; junction bases outside the gene matches: 22. This CDR3 has 18 residues. Germline CDR1 is SQVTM and CDR2 is ANQGSEA. The CDR3 reads CSGTGTNGRLGVTDTQYF. CDR3 coding DNA: TGCAGCGGTACCGGGACTAACGGGAGGCTGGGTGTTACAGATACGCAGTATTTT.

This clonotype was observed many times. V gene TRBV6-1 combines with J gene TRBJ1-5, with 8 bases lining up with TRBD1. The CDR3 spans 13 residues. The J segment lost 6 bases and the V segment lost 7 bases, leaving 5 bases of the junction unmatched. The V gene's germline CDR1 is MNHNS and CDR2 SASEGT. CDR3 bases: TGTGCCAGCACCGGACAGGGATCTCAGCCCCAGCATTTT. Translated, it gives CASTGQGSQPQHF.

This clonotype was picked up many times. The gene calls are TRBV6-6 and TRBJ2-7; TRBD1 is a possible D gene (5 bases). In germline, CDR1 is MNHNY, CDR2 SVGAGI (reference sequence). V was clipped by 7 bases and J by 1 base, with 14 bases between them. CDR3 length: 14 amino acids. The CDR3 DNA sequence: TGTGCCAGCAATCTGGACACCACGTCCTACGAGCAGTACTTC. Protein product: CASNLDTTSYEQYF.

A remark on this clonotype: This clone may be a read error of a much larger clone one base away. V and J are TRBV10-1 and TRBJ2-7, with TRBD1 matching 7 bases. The CDR3 has 13 residues. Germline values: CDR1 WNHNN, CDR2 SYGVQD (reference sequence). The CDR3 DNA sequence: TGCGCCAGCAGTGAGTCAGGGGGCCACGAGCGGTACTTC. This sequence encodes CASSESGGHERYF.

This clonotype came up once. Because the CDR3's place on the DNA is in doubt, the DNA is left out and the CDR3 is given as listed by TCRdb. V and J are TRBV12-3 or TRBV12-4 and TRBJ2-4; the table assigns TRBD1, which was not confirmed against the DNA. Including both end residues, the CDR3 is 15 amino acids long. The CDR3 is CVSSFGQGAKNIQYF.

To note about this clonotype: A much larger clone differs by one base, so this may be a read error. CDR3 DNA: TGTGCCAGCAATTTCGGGACAGGGGGCTACAATGAGCAGTTCTTC. It specifies CASNFGTGGYNEQFF. The V and J genes are TRBV12-3 or TRBV12-4 and TRBJ2-1, with 11 bases that match TRBD1. This CDR3 spans 15 amino acids. Trimming took 7 bases from V and 3 from J; bases not matched to a gene: 5.

Only a few counts were recorded for this clonotype. Germline and junction disagree at one end, which may indicate a read error. The chain has TRBV5-1 and TRBJ2-6, with D possibly being TRBD2 (6 bases). Per germline, CDR1 SGHRS and CDR2 YFSETQ. This CDR3 is 14 amino acids long. The CDR3 sequence is CASSWDSGANILTF. In nucleotides, the CDR3 is TGCGCCAGCAGCTGGGACTCTGGGGCCAACATCCTGACTTTC. The full variable domain, in which reference TRBV5-1 and TRBJ2-6 provide the parts outside the CDR3, is KAGVTQTPRYLIKTRGQQVTLSCSPISGHRSVSWYQQTPGQGLQFLFEYFSETQRNKGNFPGRFSGRQFSNSRSEMNVSTLELGDSALYLCASSWDSGANILTFGAGSRLTVL.

In the case of this clonotype: The junction and the germline gene differ at one end; a read error may be behind it. The chain combines TRBV7-9 with TRBJ2-3; TRBD2 matches 12 bases. Germline V gene lookup returns CDR1 SEHNR and CDR2 FQNEAQ (reference sequence). This CDR3 contains 15 residues. The CDR3 DNA sequence: TGTGTCAGCAGCTTGGCTAGCGGGAGGGGTGATACGCAGTATTTT. Amino acid sequence: CVSSLASGRGDTQYF.

With regard to this clonotype: Germline is not matched at one junction end, which may reflect a read error. CDR3 sequence (DNA): TGTGCCAGCAGCCCGCAGGGGGGCACTAAAGCCTTCTTT. This sequence encodes CASSPQGGTKAFF. The chain joins TRBV11-3 to TRBJ1-1, with 7 positions matching TRBD1. The CDR3 contains 13 residues. Germline V gene lookup returns CDR1 SGHNT and CDR2 YENEEA.

Concerning this clonotype itself: This clone may be a read error of a much larger clone one base away. The chain couples TRBV5-6 to TRBJ2-3; tentative D call: TRBD2 (5 bases). CDR1 and CDR2 (germline): SGHDT, YYEEEE. This CDR3 is built from 15 residues. CDR3 sequence: CTSTEAGFGEDTQYF. The DNA of the CDR3 is TGTACCAGCACCGAGGCGGGTTTTGGTGAAGATACGCAGTATTTT.

Only a few counts were recorded for this clonotype. A much larger clone sits a single nucleotide away, making a read error possible. This chain connects TRBV12-3 or TRBV12-4 to TRBJ1-6; D is unresolved. The CDR3 is made up of 14 amino acids. V was shortened by 3 bases and J by 8 bases, with 11 bases between the two germline ends. CDR3 protein: CASSLMSIDSPLHF. In DNA, the CDR3 is TGTGCCAGCAGTTTGATGAGTATAGATTCACCCCTCCACTTT.

The rearrangement uses TRBV5-1 and TRBJ2-3; 12 positions match TRBD2. The J segment lost 3 bases and the V segment lost 0 bases, leaving 2 bases of the junction unmatched. CDR3 length equals 16 residues. Per the germline V gene, CDR1 is SGHRS and CDR2 is YFSETQ. CDR3 nucleotide sequence: TGCGCCAGCAGCTTGGCGACTAGCGGGGGAACAGATACGCAGTATTTT. Translating gives CASSLATSGGTDTQYF.

As to this clonotype: An end of the junction does not agree with germline; a read error may underlie this. The genes are TRBV6-5 and TRBJ2-5; perhaps TRBD2 as D (5 bases). The CDR3 is made up of 12 amino acids. Germline CDR1 MNHEY, CDR2 SVGAGI. The CDR3: CASSHGVETQYF. The CDR3, as DNA: TGTGCCAGCAGCCACGGGGTGGAGACTCAGTACTTC.

For this clonotype: With a much larger clone just one base away, this may be a read error. This chain connects TRBV10-2 to TRBJ2-7; tentatively, D is TRBD1 or TRBD2 (6 bases each). The CDR3 runs to 17 residues. Per germline, CDR1 WSHSY and CDR2 SAAADI. V lost 3 bases and J lost 5, with 23 bases in between. The CDR3 region has the DNA TGCGCCAGCAGTGAAGAGTCAGGGGTTGGCTGGACTAACGAGCAGTACTTC. Translation gives CASSEESGVGWTNEQYF.

With respect to this clonotype: This sequence may be a read error, since a much larger clone differs from it by one base. The chain couples TRBV6-1 to TRBJ1-3; the D gene is possibly TRBD1 (5 bases). CDR1 is MNHNS, CDR2 SASEGT, per germline. This CDR3 region has 16 residues. The CDR3 is CANSRSSGSSGNTIYF. The CDR3 DNA is TGTGCCAACAGTAGGTCGTCAGGGAGCTCTGGAAACACCATATATTTT.

The chain couples TRBV20-1 to TRBJ1-5, with D possibly being TRBD1 (5 bases). The V end lost 3 bases, the J end lost 6 bases, and 12 bases lay between the germline ends. This CDR3 has 13 amino acids. Looked up from germline, CDR1 is DFQATT and CDR2 is SNEGSKA (reference sequence). The CDR3 bases are TGCAGTGCTAGTTCGACAGTCGGTCAGCCCCAGCATTTT. It translates to CSASSTVGQPQHF.

This CDR3 reads CSARELRGSYNEQFF. Written as DNA, the CDR3 is TGCAGTGCTAGAGAATTGAGGGGCTCCTACAATGAGCAGTTCTTC. This chain uses TRBV20-1 with TRBJ2-1; D may correspond to TRBD1 or TRBD2 (5 bases each). V shed 0 bases and J shed 0 bases, with 9 bases lying between them. The CDR3 sequence is 15 residues long. CDR1 and CDR2 from the germline V gene are DFQATT and SNEGSKA (reference sequence).

Concerning this clonotype: Given a much more abundant clone one base away, this may be a read error. The rearrangement uses TRBV4-1 and TRBJ2-3, with a weak D call TRBD2 (7 bases). From germline, CDR1 is MGHRA and CDR2 YSYEKL. The CDR3 sequence is 15 residues long. CDR3 coding DNA: TGCACCAGCAGCCACCCTCTAAGGGGGGGGGATACGCAGTATTTT. It codes for CTSSHPLRGGDTQYF.

This rearrangement joins TRBV12-3 or TRBV12-4 to TRBJ2-7; the match to TRBD1 covers 9 bases. J was trimmed by 7 bases and V by 10 bases; bases with no gene match: 17. CDR3 length: 15 amino acids. Written as DNA, the CDR3 is TGTGCCAACAGCTCCTCCGGGACAGGGTTCGAAGAGCAGTACTTC. This gives the protein CANSSSGTGFEEQYF.

This clonotype came up once. The germline gene is not matched at one end of the junction; a read error may be the cause. The chain carries TRBV5-6 and TRBJ2-7, with a possible D match to TRBD1 (6 bases). The CDR3 is made up of 14 amino acids. In germline, CDR1 is SGHDT, CDR2 YYEEEE. CDR3: CVSSHRDTSYEQYF. In DNA form, the CDR3 reads TGTGTCAGCAGCCACCGGGACACCTCCTACGAGCAGTACTTC. Supplemented by reference TRBV5-6 and TRBJ2-7, the full variable domain reads DAGVTQSPTHLIKTRGQQVTLRCSPKSGHDTVSWYQQALGQGPQFIFQYYEEEERQRGNFPDRFSGHQFPNYSSELNVNALLLGDSALYLCVSSHRDTSYEQYFGPGTRLTVT.

This clonotype showed up just once. A read error may account for a junction end that differs from germline. This chain links TRBV6-5 with TRBJ1-5; possibly TRBD1 for D (5 bases). The CDR3 is made up of 15 amino acids. Germline lookup yields CDR1 MNHEY and CDR2 SVGAGI. The CDR3 region is CANRTLGGGNQPPHF. Written as DNA, the CDR3 is TGTGCCAACAGGACCCTGGGGGGAGGCAATCAGCCCCCGCATTTT.

The rearrangement uses TRBV12-3 or TRBV12-4 and TRBJ2-7; 9 bases map to TRBD1. The CDR3 extends over 14 amino acids. J gave up 3 bases and V 6 bases, and 6 bases lay outside the gene matches. The CDR3 spells CASSTGQGIYEQYF. In nucleotides, the CDR3 is TGTGCCAGCAGCACGGGACAGGGAATCTACGAGCAGTACTTC.

Notes on this clonotype: Compared with germline, one end of the junction differs, possibly owing to a read error. CDR3 coding DNA: TGTGCCAGCAGTTACGGGGACAGGGATTATTGCAATCAGCCTCAGCATTTT. Amino acid sequence: CASSYGDRDYCNQPQHF. The V gene is TRBV6-6, the J gene TRBJ1-5, with 9 bases matching TRBD1. Germline lookup yields CDR1 MNHNY and CDR2 SVGAGI (reference sequence). The CDR3 totals 17 residues.

At least ten counts were recorded for this clonotype. The chain is built from TRBV4-1 and TRBJ1-1, with 7 bases matching TRBD1. This CDR3 comprises 15 residues. Germline V gives CDR1 MGHRA, CDR2 YSYEKL. The junction had 14 bases not matched to a gene; V was cut back by 8 bases and J by 5 bases. The CDR3 loop is CASVVRQGARTEAFF. The CDR3 bases are TGCGCCAGCGTGGTCCGACAGGGAGCCCGAACTGAAGCTTTCTTT.

In its sample, this clonotype was seen once. Germline is not matched at one junction end, which may reflect a read error. CDR3 sequence: CASSQDRLAESYQQHF. CDR3 bases: TGTGCCAGCAGCCAAGATCGACTAGCGGAGTCCTACCAGCAGCACTTC. The V gene is TRBV4-2, the J gene TRBJ2-7; 9 bases align to TRBD2. CDR1 and CDR2 from the germline V gene are LGHNA and YNFKEQ. The length of the CDR3 is 16 residues.